This entry features one T cell receptor beta chain sequence. Antigen: not known. The data were taken from a study of graft-versus-host responses after intestinal transplantation. Study in general: All recipients were transplanted with multivisceral, liver-intestinal, or isolated intestinal grafts. Recipients across the board were started on anti-thymocyte globulin induction, then kept on tacrolimus and steroids for roughly 3 years. Broader study findings: Among circulating GvH clones, peak levels were associated with early post-transplant declines in HvG clones.

The repertoire was sequenced with immunoSEQ multiplex PCR; TCRdb's copy has only in-frame clones and lacks some. The repertoire holds 65,000 to 100,000 clones, about 90% seen once, with about 0.4% in the top ten. Germline values: CDR1 SGDLS, CDR2 YYNGEE. The CDR3 is 15 residues long. Unmatched junction bases numbered 10, after V lost 4 bases and J lost 4 bases. The chain carries TRBV9 and TRBJ2-7; 8 positions agree with TRBD2. The sample in question was unstimulated CD8+ T cells sorted from spleen or lymph node cells, obtained before transplant. The sequence derives from a human donor who was the organ donor for an intestinal transplant. The CDR3 spells CASSPGSGGRYEQYF. CDR3 DNA: TGTGCCAGCAGCCCCGGCTCGGGGGGGAGGTACGAGCAGTACTTC.